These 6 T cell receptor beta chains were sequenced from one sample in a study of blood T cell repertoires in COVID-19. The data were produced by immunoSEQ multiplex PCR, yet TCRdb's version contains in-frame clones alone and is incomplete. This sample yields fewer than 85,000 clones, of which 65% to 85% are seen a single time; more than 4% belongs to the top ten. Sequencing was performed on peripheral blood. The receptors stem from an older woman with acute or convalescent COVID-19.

CDR3 protein: CASGLSRGGSLENIQYF. CDR3 nucleotides: TGTGCCAGCGGACTTTCGCGGGGGGGCAGTCTTGAAAACATTCAGTACTTC. The chain uses TRBV2 and TRBJ2-4; 9 nucleotides line up with TRBD2. The V gene end was trimmed by 8 bases and the J gene end by 5 bases; junction bases not matched to a gene: 16. The germline CDR1 and CDR2 sequences are SNHLY and FYNNEI. The CDR3 sequence is 17 residues long.

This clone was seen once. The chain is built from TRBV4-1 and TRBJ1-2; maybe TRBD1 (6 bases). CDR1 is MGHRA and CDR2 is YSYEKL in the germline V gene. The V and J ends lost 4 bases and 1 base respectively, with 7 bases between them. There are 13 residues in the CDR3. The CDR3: CASSRQDNYGYTF. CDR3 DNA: TGCGCCAGCAGCCGACAGGATAACTATGGCTACACCTTC.

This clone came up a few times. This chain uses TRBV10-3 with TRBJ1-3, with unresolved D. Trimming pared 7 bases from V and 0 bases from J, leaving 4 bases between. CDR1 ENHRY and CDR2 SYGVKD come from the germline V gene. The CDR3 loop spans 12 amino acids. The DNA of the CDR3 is TGTGCCATCAAGCGCTCTGGAAACACCATATATTTT. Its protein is CAIKRSGNTIYF.

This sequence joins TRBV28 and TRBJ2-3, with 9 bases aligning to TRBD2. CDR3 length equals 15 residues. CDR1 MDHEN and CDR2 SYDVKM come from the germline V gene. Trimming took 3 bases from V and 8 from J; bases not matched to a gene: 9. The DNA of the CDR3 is TGTGCCAGCAGTTTTATCGCTAGCGGGGCTCCTACGCAGTATTTT. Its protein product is CASSFIASGAPTQYF.

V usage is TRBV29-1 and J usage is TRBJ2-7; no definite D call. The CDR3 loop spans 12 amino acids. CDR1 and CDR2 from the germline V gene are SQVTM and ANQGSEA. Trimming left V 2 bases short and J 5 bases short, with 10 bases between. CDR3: CSVELIGDEQYF. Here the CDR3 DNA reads TGCAGCGTTGAACTTATCGGTGACGAGCAGTACTTC.

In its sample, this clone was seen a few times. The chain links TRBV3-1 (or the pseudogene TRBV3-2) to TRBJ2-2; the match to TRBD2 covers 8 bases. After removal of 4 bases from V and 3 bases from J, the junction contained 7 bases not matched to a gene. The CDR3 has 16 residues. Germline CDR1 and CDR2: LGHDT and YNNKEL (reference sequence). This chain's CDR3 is CASSRGGRQHTGELFF. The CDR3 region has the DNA TGTGCCAGCAGCCGCGGCGGGAGGCAGCACACCGGGGAGCTGTTTTTT.